This T cell receptor (beta chain) comes out of a study of PD-L1 blockade in urothelial cancer. Turning to the study itself: At some point between 2014 and 2016 therapy began: atezolizumab 1,200 mg intravenously every 3 weeks. Median T cell yield per blood sample was more than 130,000 cells.

Each PCR received spiked synthetic TCR analog templates. Libraries were prepared by immunoSEQ multiplex PCR; TCRdb keeps only in-frame clonotypes and omits some of them. Of about 51,000 clones in the sample, approximately 83% were seen once. The patients' disease, urothelial carcinoma, was locally advanced or metastatic. The CDR3 length is 15 residues. V dropped 0 bases and J dropped 0 bases, with 8 bases sitting between them. Germline V CDR1 and CDR2: SGHKS, YYEKEE (reference sequence). This sequence originates from a man aged 60 to 75 with urothelial cancer. Specimen: PBMCs, collected around atezolizumab (anti-PD-L1) treatment. The V and J genes are TRBV5-5 and TRBJ2-3; maybe TRBD2 (6 bases). This CDR3 is CASSLDGTSTDTQYF. CDR3 sequence (DNA): TGTGCCAGCAGCTTGGACGGGACTAGCACAGATACGCAGTATTTT.